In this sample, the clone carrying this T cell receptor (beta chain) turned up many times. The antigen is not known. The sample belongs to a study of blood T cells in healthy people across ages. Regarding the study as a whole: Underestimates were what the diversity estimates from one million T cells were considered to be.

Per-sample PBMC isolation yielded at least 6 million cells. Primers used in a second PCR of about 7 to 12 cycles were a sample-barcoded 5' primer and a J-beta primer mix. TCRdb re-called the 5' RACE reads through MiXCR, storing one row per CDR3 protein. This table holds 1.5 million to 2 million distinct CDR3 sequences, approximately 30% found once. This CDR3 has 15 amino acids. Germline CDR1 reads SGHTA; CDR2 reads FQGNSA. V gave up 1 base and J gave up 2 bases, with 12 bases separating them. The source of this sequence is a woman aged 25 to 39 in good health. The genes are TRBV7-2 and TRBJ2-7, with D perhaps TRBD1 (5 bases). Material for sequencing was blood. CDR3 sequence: CASSLGTLVTYEQYF. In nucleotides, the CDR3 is TGTGCCAGCAGCTTAGGGACACTGGTGACCTACGAGCAGTACTTC.